One T cell receptor beta chain is described in this entry. This entry comes from a study of blood T cell repertoires in COVID-19. Whole-study context: From T cells, B-cell-depleted T cells, or PBMCs came the material, which was cDNA or gDNA.

V was clipped by 7 bases and J by 2 bases, with 20 bases between them. CDR1 and CDR2 (germline): MDHEN, SYDVKM. The CDR3 contains 16 residues. Per the original data handling: Amplification with reference gene primers provided the estimates of nucleated cell counts. The repertoire was sequenced with immunoSEQ multiplex PCR; TCRdb's copy has only in-frame clones and lacks some. V and J calls and clone size are as listed in that table; D and trimming were resolved from the DNA. The table lists 35,000 to 55,000 clones, approximately 90% of them singletons. The origin of this receptor is a human donor in a cohort sampled during active COVID-19. Specimen: peripheral blood. This rearrangement joins TRBV28 to TRBJ1-1; perhaps TRBD1 as D (5 bases). Here the CDR3 DNA reads TGTGCCAGCACCTGGCGGGGGGGGGTCAAAAACACTGAAGCTTTCTTT. Translated: CASTWRGGVKNTEAFF. Based on the CDR3 plus reference TRBV28 and TRBJ1-1, the full variable domain is DVKVTQSSRYLVKRTGEKVFLECVQDMDHENMFWYRQDPGLGLRLIYFSYDVKMKEKGDIPEGYSVSREKKERFSLILESASTNQTSMYLCASTWRGGVKNTEAFFGQGTRLTVV.